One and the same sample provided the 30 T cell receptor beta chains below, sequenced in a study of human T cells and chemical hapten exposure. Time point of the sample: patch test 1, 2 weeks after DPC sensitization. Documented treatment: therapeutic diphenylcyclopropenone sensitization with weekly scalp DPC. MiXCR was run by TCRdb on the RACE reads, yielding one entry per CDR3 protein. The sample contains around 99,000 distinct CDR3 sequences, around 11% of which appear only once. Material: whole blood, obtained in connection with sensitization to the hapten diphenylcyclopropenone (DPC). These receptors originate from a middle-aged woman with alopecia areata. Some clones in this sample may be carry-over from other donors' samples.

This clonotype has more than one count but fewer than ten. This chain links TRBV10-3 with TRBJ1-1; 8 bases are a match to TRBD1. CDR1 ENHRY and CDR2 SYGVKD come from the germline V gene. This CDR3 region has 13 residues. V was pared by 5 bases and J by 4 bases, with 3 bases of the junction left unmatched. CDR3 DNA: TGTGCCATCAGTATTACAGGGGGCACTGAAGCTTTCTTT. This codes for CAISITGGTEAFF.

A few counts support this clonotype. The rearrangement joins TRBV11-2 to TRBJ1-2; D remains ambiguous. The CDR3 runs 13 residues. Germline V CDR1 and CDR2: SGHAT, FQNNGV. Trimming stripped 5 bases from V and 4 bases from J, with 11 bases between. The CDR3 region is CASSATAFYGYTF. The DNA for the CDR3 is TGTGCCAGCAGCGCTACAGCGTTCTATGGCTACACCTTC.

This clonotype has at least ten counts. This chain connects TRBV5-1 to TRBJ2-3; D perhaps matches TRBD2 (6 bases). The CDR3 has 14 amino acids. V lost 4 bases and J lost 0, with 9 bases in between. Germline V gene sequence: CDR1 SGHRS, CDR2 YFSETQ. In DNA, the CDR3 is TGCGCCAGCAGCCTTAGCGGTAGCACAGATACGCAGTATTTT. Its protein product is CASSLSGSTDTQYF.

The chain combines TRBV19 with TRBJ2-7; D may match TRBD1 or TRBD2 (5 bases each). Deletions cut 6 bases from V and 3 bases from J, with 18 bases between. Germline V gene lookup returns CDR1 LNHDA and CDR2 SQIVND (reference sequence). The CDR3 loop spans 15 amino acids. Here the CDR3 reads CASSRTGGRGYEQYF. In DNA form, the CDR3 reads TGTGCCAGTAGCCGGACCGGAGGTAGGGGCTACGAGCAGTACTTC.

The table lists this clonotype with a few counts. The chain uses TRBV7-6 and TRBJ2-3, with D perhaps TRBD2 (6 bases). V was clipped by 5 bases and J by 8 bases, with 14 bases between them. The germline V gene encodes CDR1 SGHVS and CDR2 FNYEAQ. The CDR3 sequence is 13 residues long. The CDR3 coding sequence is TGTGCCAGCAGCGCGGGGCCTCAGGGTACGCAGTATTTT. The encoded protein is CASSAGPQGTQYF.

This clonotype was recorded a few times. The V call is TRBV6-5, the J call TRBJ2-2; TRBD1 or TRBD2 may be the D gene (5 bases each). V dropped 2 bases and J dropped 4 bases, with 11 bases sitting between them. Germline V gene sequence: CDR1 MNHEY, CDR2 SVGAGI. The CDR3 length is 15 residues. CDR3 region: CASSYGGPSTGELFF. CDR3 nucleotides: TGTGCCAGCAGTTACGGGGGACCGAGCACCGGGGAGCTGTTTTTT.

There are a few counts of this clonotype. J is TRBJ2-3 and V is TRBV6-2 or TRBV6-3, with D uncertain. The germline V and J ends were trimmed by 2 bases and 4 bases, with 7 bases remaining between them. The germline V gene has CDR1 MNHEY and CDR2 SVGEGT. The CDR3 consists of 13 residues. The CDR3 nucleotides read TGTGCCAGCAGTTACCCCTCCGCAGATACGCAGTATTTT. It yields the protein CASSYPSADTQYF.

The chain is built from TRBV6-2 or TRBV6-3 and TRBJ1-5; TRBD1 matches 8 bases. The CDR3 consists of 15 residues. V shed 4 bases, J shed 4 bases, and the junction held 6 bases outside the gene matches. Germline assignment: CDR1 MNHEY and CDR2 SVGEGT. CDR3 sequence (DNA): TGTGCCAGCAGTTCCGACAGGGGAGGGAATCAGCCCCAGCATTTT. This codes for CASSSDRGGNQPQHF.

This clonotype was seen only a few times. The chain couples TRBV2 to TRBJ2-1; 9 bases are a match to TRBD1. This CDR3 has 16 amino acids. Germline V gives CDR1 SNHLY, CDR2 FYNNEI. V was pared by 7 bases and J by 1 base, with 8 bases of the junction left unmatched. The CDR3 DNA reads TGTGCCAGCATCGAAGCCGGGACAGGGTCCTACAATGAGCAGTTCTTC. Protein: CASIEAGTGSYNEQFF.

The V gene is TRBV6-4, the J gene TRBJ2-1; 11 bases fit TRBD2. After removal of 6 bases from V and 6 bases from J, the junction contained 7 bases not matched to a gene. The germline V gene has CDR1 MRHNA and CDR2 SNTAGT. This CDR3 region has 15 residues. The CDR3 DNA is TGTGCCAGCAGCGATACTAGCGGGAGTCCCAATGAGCAGTTCTTC. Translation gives CASSDTSGSPNEQFF.

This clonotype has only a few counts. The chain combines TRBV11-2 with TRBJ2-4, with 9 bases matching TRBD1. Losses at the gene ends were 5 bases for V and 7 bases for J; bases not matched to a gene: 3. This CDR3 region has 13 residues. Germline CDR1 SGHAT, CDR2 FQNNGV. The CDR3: CASSPDRGNIQYF. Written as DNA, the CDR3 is TGTGCCAGCAGCCCAGACAGGGGGAACATTCAGTACTTC.

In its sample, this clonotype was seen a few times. The CDR3 DNA is TGTGCCAGCATAACGGGGGGTCTTCCCAGTGAGCAGTTCTTC. This codes for CASITGGLPSEQFF. This chain joins TRBV6-2 or TRBV6-3 and TRBJ2-1, with 7 bases that match TRBD2. The J segment lost 9 bases and the V segment lost 7 bases, leaving 12 bases of the junction unmatched. This CDR3 spans 14 amino acids. From germline, CDR1 is MNHEY and CDR2 SVGEGT.

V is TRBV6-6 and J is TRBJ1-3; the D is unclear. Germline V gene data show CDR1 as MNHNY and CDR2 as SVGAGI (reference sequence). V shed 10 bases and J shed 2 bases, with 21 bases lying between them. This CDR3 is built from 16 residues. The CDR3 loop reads CATAEVIGRAGNTIYF. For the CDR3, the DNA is TGTGCCACCGCCGAGGTGATTGGCCGGGCTGGAAACACCATATATTTT.

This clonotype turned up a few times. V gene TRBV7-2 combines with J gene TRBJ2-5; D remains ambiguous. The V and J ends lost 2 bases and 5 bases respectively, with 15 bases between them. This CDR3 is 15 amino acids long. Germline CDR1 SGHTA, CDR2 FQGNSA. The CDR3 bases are TGTGCCAGCAGCTTATTATCCGGTGGGGTGGAGACCCAGTACTTC. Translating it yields CASSLLSGGVETQYF.

Here the CDR3 reads CSASGLAGLAGEARDEQYF. DNA for the CDR3: TGCAGTGCTTCAGGGCTTGCTGGACTAGCGGGAGAAGCTAGAGACGAGCAGTACTTC. The chain has TRBV20-1 and TRBJ2-7; TRBD2 aligns across 13 bases. CDR1 and CDR2 (germline): DFQATT, SNEGSKA (reference sequence). This CDR3 has 19 amino acids. With V trimmed by 5 bases and J by 5 bases, 21 bases remained unmatched.

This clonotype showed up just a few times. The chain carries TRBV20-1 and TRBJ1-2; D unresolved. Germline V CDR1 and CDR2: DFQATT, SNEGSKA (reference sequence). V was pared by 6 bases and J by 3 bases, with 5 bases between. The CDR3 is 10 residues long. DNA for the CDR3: TGCAGTGCCCCGTACTATGGCTACACCTTC. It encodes CSAPYYGYTF.

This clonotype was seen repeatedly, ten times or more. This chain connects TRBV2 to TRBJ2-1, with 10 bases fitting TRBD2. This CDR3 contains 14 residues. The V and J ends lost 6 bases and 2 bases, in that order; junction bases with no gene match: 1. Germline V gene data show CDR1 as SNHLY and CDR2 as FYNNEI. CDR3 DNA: TGTGCCAGCAGGCTAGCGGGAGCCTACAATGAGCAGTTCTTC. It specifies CASRLAGAYNEQFF.

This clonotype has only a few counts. CDR3 sequence: CASSFRGGWETQYF. CDR3 DNA sequence: TGTGCCAGCAGTTTTCGTGGGGGCTGGGAGACCCAGTACTTC. This chain joins TRBV27 and TRBJ2-5; tentative D call: TRBD1 (6 bases). Germline CDR1 MNHEY, CDR2 SMNVEV (reference sequence). V gave up 3 bases and J gave up 5 bases, with 13 bases separating them. CDR3 length: 14 amino acids.

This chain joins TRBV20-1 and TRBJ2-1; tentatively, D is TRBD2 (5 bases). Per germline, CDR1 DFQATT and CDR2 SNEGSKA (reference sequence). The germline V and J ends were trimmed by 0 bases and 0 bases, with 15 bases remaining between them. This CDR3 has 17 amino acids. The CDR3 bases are TGCAGTGCTAGAGATGACGTTTTCGGGGTCTCCTACAATGAGCAGTTCTTC. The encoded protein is CSARDDVFGVSYNEQFF.

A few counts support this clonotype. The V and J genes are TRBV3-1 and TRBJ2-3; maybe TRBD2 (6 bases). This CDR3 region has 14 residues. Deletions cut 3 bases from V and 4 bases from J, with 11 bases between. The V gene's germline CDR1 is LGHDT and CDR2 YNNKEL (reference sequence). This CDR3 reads CASSHSGGADTQYF. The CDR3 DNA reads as TGTGCCAGCAGCCATTCCGGCGGGGCAGATACGCAGTATTTT.

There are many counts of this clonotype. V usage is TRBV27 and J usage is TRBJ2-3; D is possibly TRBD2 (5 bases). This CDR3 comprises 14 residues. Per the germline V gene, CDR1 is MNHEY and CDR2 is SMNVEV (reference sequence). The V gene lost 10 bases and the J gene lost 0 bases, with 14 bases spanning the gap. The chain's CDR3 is CATMRGGSTDTQYF. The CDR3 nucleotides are TGTGCCACCATGCGTGGCGGGAGCACAGATACGCAGTATTTT.

CDR3 coding DNA: TGTGCCATCAGTGACTCGACAGGGGCGTCGTACGAGCAGTACTTC. Its protein is CAISDSTGASYEQYF. The chain couples TRBV10-3 to TRBJ2-7, with 8 nucleotides matching TRBD1. Germline CDR1 ENHRY, CDR2 SYGVKD. The CDR3 has 15 residues. V gave up 3 bases and J gave up 4 bases; unmatched junction bases: 8.

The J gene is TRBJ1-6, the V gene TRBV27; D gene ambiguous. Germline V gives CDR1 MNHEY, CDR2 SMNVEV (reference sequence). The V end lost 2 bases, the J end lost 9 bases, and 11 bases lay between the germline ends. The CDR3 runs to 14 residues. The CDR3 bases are TGTGCCAGCAGTTTAGAGGGTCATATTTCACCCCTCCACTTT. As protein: CASSLEGHISPLHF.

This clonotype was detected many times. The CDR3 DNA reads TGTGCCACCAGTCCGAGGGGGCCAGGTCCCCAGCATTTT. Residues: CATSPRGPGPQHF. This rearrangement joins TRBV24-1 to TRBJ1-5; TRBD1 agrees at 7 bases. V trimming: 6 bases; J trimming: 10 bases; junction bases outside the gene matches: 8. The CDR3 spans 13 residues. The germline V gene encodes CDR1 KGHDR and CDR2 SFDVKD.

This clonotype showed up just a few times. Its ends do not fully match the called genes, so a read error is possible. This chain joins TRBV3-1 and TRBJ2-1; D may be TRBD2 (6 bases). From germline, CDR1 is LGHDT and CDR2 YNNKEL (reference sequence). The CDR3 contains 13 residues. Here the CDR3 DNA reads TGTGCCAGCAGCCAAGATCTGACGGGGCTAGCGCTCTTC. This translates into CASSQDLTGLALF.

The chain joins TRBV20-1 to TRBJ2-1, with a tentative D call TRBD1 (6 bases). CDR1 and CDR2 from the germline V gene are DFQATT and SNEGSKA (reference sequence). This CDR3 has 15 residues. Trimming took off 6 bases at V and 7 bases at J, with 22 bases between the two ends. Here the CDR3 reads CSATPSDRLRNEQFF. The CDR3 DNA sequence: TGCAGTGCGACCCCCTCAGACAGGTTGAGGAATGAGCAGTTCTTC.

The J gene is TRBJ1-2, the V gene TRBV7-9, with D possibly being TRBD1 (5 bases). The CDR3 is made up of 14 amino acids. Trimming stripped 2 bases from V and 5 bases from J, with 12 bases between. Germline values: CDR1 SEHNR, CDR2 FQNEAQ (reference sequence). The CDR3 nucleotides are TGTGCCAGCAGCTTAAGACAGACATCTTATGGCTACACCTTC. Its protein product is CASSLRQTSYGYTF. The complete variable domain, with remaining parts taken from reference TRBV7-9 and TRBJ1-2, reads DTGVSQNPRHKITKRGQNVTFRCDPISEHNRLYWYRQTLGQGPEFLTYFQNEAQLEKSRLLSDRFSAERPKGSFSTLEIQRTEQGDSAMYLCASSLRQTSYGYTFGSGTRLTVV.

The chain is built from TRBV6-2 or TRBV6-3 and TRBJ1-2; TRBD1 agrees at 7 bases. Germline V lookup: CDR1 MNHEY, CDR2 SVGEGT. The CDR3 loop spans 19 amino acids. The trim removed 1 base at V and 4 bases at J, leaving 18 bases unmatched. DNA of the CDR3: TGTGCCAGCAGTTACTGGATCCTTTTCGGGACAGCTTCTTCCTATGGCTACACCTTC. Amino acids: CASSYWILFGTASSYGYTF.

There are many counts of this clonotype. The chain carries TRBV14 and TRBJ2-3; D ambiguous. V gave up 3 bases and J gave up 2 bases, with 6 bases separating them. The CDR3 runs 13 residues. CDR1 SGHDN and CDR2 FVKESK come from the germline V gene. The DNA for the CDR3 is TGTGCCAGCAGCCAGATCCTCACAGATACGCAGTATTTT. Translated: CASSQILTDTQYF.

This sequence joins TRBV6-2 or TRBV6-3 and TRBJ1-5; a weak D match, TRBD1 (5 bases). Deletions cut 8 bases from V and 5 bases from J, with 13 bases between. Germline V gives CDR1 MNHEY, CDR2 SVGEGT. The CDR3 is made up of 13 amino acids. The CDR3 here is CASAKTGDQPQHF. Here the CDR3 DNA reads TGTGCCAGCGCCAAGACGGGGGATCAGCCCCAGCATTTT.